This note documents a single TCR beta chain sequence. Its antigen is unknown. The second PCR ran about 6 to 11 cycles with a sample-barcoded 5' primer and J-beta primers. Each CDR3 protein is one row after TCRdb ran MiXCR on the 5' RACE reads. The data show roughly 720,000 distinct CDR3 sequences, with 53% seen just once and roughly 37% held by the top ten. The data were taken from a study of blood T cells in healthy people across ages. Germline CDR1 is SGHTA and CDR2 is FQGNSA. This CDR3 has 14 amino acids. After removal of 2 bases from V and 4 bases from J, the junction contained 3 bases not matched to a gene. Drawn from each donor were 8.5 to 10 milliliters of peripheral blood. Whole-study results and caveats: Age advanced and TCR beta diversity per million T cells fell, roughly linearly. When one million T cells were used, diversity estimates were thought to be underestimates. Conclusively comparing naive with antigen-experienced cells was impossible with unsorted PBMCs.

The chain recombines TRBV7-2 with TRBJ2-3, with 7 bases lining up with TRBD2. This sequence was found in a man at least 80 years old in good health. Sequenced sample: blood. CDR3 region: CASSLSGAADTQYF. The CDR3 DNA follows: TGTGCCAGCAGCTTAAGCGGGGCCGCAGATACGCAGTATTTT.